This T cell receptor (beta chain) was identified during a study of PD-L1 blockade in urothelial cancer. For the study at large: Patients previously received 0 to 3 chemotherapy regimens.

The CDR3 consists of 13 residues. Trimming removed 7 bases at V and 4 bases at J, with 11 bases between. Germline lookup yields CDR1 MNHNS and CDR2 SASEGT. Sequencing used immunoSEQ multiplex PCR; TCRdb keeps in-frame clones, though not all of them. The sample has 40,000 or so clones, roughly four fifths seen once. Documented time point: pretreatment peripheral blood. The material sequenced was PBMCs, taken around atezolizumab (anti-PD-L1) treatment. This sequence joins TRBV6-1 and TRBJ1-5, with TRBD1 as a possible D gene (5 bases). The source of this sequence is a man between 60 and 75 years old with urothelial cancer. CDR3 sequence: CASIDGGNQPQHF. CDR3 coding DNA: TGTGCCAGCATAGACGGGGGTAATCAGCCCCAGCATTTT.